The sequence of this T cell receptor (beta chain) was determined in a study of somatic mutations in cytotoxic T cells in rheumatoid arthritis. Study background: Peripheral blood samples of around 29 ml EDTA were taken from patients directly after diagnosis and before treatment. Study results and caveats: Nobody knew which antigens the expanded CD8+ clones targeted. Relative to age-matched healthy controls, rheumatoid arthritis patients did not differ significantly in CD8+ T-cell clonality.

This clone showed up just a few times. What it binds is unknown. The germline V gene encodes CDR1 MNHEY and CDR2 SVGAGI. The CDR3 contains 15 residues. Trimming took off 6 bases at V and 1 base at J, with 13 bases between the two ends. In the source study's methods: Among patient CD8+ clones larger than 1%, matches to published virus-specific TCRB sequences were rare. Sequencing was performed with immunoSEQ multiplex PCR; in TCRdb, only in-frame clones are kept and a portion is missing. The D gene and trimming were derived from the DNA, and the V and J assignments and clone size from that table. Among approximately 17,000 clones, around 75% were seen once, and the ten largest hold 15% to 20%.

The chain carries TRBV6-5 and TRBJ1-5; D is ambiguous. The clonotype originates from an adult with rheumatoid arthritis. The sample was CD8+ T cells sorted from blood. CDR3 loop: CASRHLLGSNQPQHF. The CDR3 DNA sequence: TGTGCCAGCAGACATCTGTTAGGGAGCAATCAGCCCCAGCATTTT.